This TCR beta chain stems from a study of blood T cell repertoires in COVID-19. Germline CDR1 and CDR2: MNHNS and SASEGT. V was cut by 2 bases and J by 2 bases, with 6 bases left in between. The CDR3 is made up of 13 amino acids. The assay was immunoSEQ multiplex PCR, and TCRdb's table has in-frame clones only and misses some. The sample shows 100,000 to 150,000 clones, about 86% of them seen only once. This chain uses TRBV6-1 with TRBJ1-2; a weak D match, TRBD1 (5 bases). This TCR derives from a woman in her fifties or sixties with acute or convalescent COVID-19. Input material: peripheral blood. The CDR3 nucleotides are TGTGCCAGCAGTGAATCAGGGAACTATGGCTACACCTTC. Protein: CASSESGNYGYTF.